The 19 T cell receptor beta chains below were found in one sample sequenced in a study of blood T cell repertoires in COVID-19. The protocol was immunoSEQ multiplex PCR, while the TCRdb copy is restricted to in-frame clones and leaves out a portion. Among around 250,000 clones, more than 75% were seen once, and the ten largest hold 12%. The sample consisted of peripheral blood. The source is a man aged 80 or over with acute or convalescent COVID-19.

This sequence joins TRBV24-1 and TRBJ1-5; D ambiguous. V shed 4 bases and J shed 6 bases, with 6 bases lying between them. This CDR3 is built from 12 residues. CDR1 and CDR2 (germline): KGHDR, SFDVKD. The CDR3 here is CATSDISQPQHF. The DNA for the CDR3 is TGTGCCACCAGTGACATCAGTCAGCCCCAGCATTTT.

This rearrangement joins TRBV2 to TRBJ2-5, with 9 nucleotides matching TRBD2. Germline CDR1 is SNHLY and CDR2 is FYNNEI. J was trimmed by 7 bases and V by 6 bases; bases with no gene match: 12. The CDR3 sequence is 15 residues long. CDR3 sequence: CASRAKASGIGTQYF. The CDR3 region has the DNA TGTGCCAGCAGGGCCAAGGCTAGCGGGATAGGGACCCAGTACTTC.

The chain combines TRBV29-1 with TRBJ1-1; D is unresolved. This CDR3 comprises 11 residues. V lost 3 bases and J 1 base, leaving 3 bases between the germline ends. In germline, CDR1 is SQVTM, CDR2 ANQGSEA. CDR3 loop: CSVDQNTEAFF. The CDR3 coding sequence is TGCAGCGTTGATCAGAACACTGAAGCTTTCTTT.

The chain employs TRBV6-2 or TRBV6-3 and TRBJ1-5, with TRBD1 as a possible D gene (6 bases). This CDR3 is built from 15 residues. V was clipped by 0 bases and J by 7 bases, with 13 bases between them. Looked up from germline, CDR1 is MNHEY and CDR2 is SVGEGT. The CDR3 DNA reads TGTGCCAGCAGTTACTCGGGCAGGGGTGGGCAGCCCCAGCATTTT. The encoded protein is CASSYSGRGGQPQHF.

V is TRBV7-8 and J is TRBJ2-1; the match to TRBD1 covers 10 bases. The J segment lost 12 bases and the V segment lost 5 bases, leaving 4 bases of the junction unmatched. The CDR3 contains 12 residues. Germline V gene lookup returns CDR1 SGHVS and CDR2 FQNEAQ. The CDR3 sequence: CASSPGTGAQFF. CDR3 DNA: TGTGCCAGCAGCCCCGGGACAGGGGCGCAGTTCTTC.

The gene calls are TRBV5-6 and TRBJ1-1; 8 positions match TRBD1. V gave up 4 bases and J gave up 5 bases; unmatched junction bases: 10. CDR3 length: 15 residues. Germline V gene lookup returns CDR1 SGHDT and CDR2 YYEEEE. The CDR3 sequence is CASSAITGGYTEAFF. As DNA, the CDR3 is TGTGCCAGCAGCGCCATAACAGGGGGGTATACTGAAGCTTTCTTT. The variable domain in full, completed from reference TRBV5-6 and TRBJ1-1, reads DAGVTQSPTHLIKTRGQQVTLRCSPKSGHDTVSWYQQALGQGPQFIFQYYEEEERQRGNFPDRFSGHQFPNYSSELNVNALLLGDSALYLCASSAITGGYTEAFFGQGTRLTVV.

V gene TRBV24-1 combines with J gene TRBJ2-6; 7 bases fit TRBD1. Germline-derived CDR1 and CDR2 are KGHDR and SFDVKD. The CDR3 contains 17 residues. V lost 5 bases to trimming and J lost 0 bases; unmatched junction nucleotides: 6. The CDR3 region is CATSGPGQLSGANVLTF. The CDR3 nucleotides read TGTGCCACCAGTGGACCGGGACAGCTCTCTGGGGCCAACGTCCTGACTTTC.

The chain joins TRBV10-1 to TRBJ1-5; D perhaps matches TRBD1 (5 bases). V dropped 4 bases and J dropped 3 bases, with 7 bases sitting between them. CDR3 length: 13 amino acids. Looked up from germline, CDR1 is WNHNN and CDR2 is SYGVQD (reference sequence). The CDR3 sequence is CASSGQNNQPQHF. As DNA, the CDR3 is TGCGCCAGCAGTGGACAGAACAATCAGCCCCAGCATTTT.

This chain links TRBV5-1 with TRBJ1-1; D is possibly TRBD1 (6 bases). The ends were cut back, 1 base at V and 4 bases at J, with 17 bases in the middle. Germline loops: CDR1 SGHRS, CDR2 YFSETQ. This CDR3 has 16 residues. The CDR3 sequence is CASSLTPTDRFTEAFF. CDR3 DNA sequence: TGCGCCAGCAGCTTGACCCCCACCGACAGGTTCACTGAAGCTTTCTTT.

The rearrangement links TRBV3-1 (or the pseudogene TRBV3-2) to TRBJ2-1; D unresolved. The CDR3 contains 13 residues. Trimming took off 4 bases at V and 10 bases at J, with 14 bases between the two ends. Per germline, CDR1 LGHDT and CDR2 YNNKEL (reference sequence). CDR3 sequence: CASSPLVRREQFF. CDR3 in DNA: TGTGCCAGCAGCCCCCTTGTCCGGCGGGAGCAGTTCTTC.

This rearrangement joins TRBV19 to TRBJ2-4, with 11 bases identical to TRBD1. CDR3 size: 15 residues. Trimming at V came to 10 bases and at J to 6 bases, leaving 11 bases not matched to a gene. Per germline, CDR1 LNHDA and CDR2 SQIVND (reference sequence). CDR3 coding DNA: TGTGCCACTAGCCCCGGACAGGGGGCCGTAAACATTCAGTACTTC. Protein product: CATSPGQGAVNIQYF.

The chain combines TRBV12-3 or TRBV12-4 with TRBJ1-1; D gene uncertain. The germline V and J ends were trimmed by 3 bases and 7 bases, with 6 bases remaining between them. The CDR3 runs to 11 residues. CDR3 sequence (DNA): TGTGCCAGCAGTTTGTTAGATGAAGCTTTCTTT. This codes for CASSLLDEAFF.

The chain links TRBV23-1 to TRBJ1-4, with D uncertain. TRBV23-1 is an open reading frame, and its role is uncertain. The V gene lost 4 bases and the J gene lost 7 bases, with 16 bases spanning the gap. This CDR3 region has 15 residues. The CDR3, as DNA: TGCGCCAGCAGTCCCCCGGGAGTCTGGGGTGAAAAACTGTTTTTT. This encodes CASSPPGVWGEKLFF.

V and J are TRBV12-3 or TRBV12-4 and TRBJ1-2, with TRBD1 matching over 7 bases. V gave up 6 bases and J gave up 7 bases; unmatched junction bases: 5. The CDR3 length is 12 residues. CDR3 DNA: TGTGCCAGCAGAAGACAGGGCGGTGGCTACACCTTC. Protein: CASRRQGGGYTF.

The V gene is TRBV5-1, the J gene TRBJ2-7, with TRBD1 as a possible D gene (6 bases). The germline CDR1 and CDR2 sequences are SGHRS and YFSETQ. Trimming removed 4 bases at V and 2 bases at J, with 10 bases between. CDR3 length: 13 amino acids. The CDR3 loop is CASSPTGTYEQYF. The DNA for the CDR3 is TGCGCCAGCAGCCCAACAGGGACCTACGAGCAGTACTTC.

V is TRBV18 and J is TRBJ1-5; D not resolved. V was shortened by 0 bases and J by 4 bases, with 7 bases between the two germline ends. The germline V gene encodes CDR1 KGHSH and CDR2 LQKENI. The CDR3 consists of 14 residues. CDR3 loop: CASSPPSTNQPQHF. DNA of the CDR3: TGTGCCAGCTCACCACCCTCGACAAATCAGCCCCAGCATTTT.

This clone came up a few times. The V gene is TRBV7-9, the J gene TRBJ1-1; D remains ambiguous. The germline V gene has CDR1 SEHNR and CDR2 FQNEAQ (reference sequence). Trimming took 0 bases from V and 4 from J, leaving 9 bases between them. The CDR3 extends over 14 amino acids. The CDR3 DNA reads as TGTGCCAGCAGCTTAGCCGGGAGGGCCACTGAAGCTTTCTTT. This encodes CASSLAGRATEAFF.

This CDR3 is CASSSDRAPEAFF. The DNA for the CDR3 is TGTGCCAGCAGCTCGGACAGGGCCCCTGAAGCTTTCTTT. The rearrangement uses TRBV5-5 and TRBJ1-1, with 8 bases identical to TRBD1. CDR1 SGHKS and CDR2 YYEKEE come from the germline V gene (reference sequence). The length of the CDR3 is 13 residues. The V segment lost 3 bases and the J segment 6 bases; nucleotides outside the gene matches: 4.

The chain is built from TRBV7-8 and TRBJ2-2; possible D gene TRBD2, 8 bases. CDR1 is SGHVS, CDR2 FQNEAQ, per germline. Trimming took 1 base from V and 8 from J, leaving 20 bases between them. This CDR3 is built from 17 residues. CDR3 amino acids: CASSLVAGQISSGELFF. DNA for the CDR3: TGTGCCAGCAGCTTAGTAGCGGGACAGATTTCGTCGGGGGAGCTGTTTTTT.